Here is one TCR beta chain with its context. This clone was observed a single time. The antigen it recognizes is unknown. It has no much larger one-base neighbor in the sample; base qualities were not kept. Using the deep immunoSEQ assay, multiplex PCR amplified TCR CDR3 regions from genomic DNA. Extracted genomic DNA from each cell subset was distributed evenly across all wells of several immunoSEQ 96-well plates, and each plate was treated as a replicate. For sorted subsets, around 200 ng genomic DNA, equal to tens of thousands of T cell genomes, was loaded into each replicate PCR. The purified libraries were quantified using a Qubit 3.0 fluorometer, sized with a Bioanalyzer 2100, and then quantified again using the KAPA Library Quantification kit. Every immunoSEQ 96-well plate was sequenced on a separate single-read 150-cycle Illumina NextSeq 550 flow cell. The source study handled its data this way. Because the immunoSEQ output included only junctional sequences and no quality scores, the filtering could not be the same as the filtering used for full-length reads. To assign V/J genes and CDR3, sequences were annotated against IMGT germline references using PyIR, a Python wrapper for IgBLAST v1.9. Reads with weak V/J assignments (E-value above 1e-6), missing CDR3, stop codons, out-of-frame junctions, or ambiguous translated residues were removed. V3J clonotypes were defined by identical inferred V gene, J gene, and CDR3 amino acid sequence. To compute the percentage overlap between repertoires, the number of shared unique clonotypes was divided by the size of the smaller repertoire. Three approaches were used to assess repertoire richness: RTK rarefaction, the Chao1 estimator, and Recon v2.1 estimates of unobserved clonotypes. OLGA was used to compute generation probabilities for all TCRbeta clonotypes that the gDNA method yielded from four donors. The table was pulled from immuneACCESS by TCRdb, which kept in-frame rearrangements only. Such tables lose some clones; where checked, under half of the loss comes from unresolved V genes, and the rest has no known cause. V and J calls and clone size are those listed in that table; D and trimming were worked out from the DNA. Present in this sample are about 1.9 million clones, around 93% of which were seen just once. The ten top clones hold about 1.7% of the sample.

CDR1 SGDLS and CDR2 YYNGEE were looked up in the germline V gene. Trimming takes 4 bases from V and 4 bases from J, and the germline ends sit 14 bases apart. The CDR3 spans 15 residues, from the cysteine through the phenylalanine. The kept DNA is CDR3 alone, 45 bases in frame from the first base. For the CD8 naive samples, CD45RO-negative cells were positively selected for CCR7, yielding a CD45RA+CCR7+ population from which TemRA cells were excluded. The donors were healthy, HIV-negative adults with no recently reported acute infections or vaccinations. Only Caucasian adults living in Nashville, Tennessee, USA were represented among the donors. Blood was collected by leukapheresis, and PBMCs were isolated by Ficoll-Histopaque density gradient centrifugation and then cryopreserved in liquid nitrogen vapor phase. Analytical flow cytometry was used to check the purity and quantity of every magnetically sorted T cell population. Genomic DNA was isolated from each sorted fraction and quantified by UV absorbance on a Nanodrop 2000c.

The entry originates in a study of shared clonotypes between healthy human individuals (dated by TCRdb to 2020 to 2021). With respect to the entire study: A couple of women and a few men aged 18 to 49 years were included in the cohort. Per donor, three plates each were used for CD4 naive and CD4 memory, two for CD8 naive, and one for CD8 memory. Blood TCR repertoires of a handful of healthy adults were deeply sequenced to estimate repertoire size and the extent of clonotype sharing between individuals. Different laboratories and diverse techniques were used to prepare libraries and sequence TCR repertoires, to increase sequencing depth and limit assay-specific biases. Each donor's leukapheresis produced roughly between about 0.9 and 9.5 billion PBMCs.

Overall study results and their limits: Based on pairwise subsampling, the degree of clonotype sharing among donors was expected to be affected by sequencing depth. The small number of donors limited the genetic and exposure-history diversity represented. About 5% of naive CD4, 3.5% of naive CD8, about 2.4% of memory CD4, and 0.4% of memory CD8 clonotypes were shared across several donors. Compared with non-shared clonotypes, the clonotypes found in all four sorted-subset donors had higher generation probabilities. Estimated clonotype richness was generally larger for naive than for memory subsets. Even with the large sequencing depth, rarefaction of the sorted-subset datasets indicated that sequencing was incomplete. Sampling was restricted to blood, and TCR repertoires in tissues likely differ from the TCR repertoires found in blood.

The chain joins TRBV9 to TRBJ2-2; the D gene is possibly TRBD1 or TRBD2, with 5 bases matching each. The sequence came from a man between 18 and 35 years old in good health. Some clones in this sample may be carry-over from other donors' samples. Sequenced: naive CD8+ T cells from PBMCs. The sample's cell subset or site, from its label and the paper: CD45RA+CCR7+. At the DNA level, the sequence is TGTGCCAGCAGCCCCCGGACTCAGGGCACCGGGGAGCTGTTTTTT. Its protein product is CASSPRTQGTGELFF.